This TCR beta chain comes out of a study of technical replicates of blood from several donors. The assay was immunoSEQ multiplex PCR, and TCRdb's table has in-frame clones only and misses some. The sample records tens of thousands of clones, 75% to 90% being singletons. V lost 4 bases to trimming and J lost 5 bases, with 15 bases between them. Germline V gives CDR1 SGHNT, CDR2 YYREEE (reference sequence). CDR3 size: 14 residues. The sample comprised PBMCs. The chain couples TRBV5-4 to TRBJ2-5; D is perhaps TRBD2 (5 bases). This TCR was recovered from a human donor in good health. Some clones in this sample may be carry-over from other donors' samples. CDR3 in amino acids: CASSEHTKRETQYF. Here the CDR3 DNA reads TGTGCCAGCAGCGAACACACCAAGCGGGAGACCCAGTACTTC.